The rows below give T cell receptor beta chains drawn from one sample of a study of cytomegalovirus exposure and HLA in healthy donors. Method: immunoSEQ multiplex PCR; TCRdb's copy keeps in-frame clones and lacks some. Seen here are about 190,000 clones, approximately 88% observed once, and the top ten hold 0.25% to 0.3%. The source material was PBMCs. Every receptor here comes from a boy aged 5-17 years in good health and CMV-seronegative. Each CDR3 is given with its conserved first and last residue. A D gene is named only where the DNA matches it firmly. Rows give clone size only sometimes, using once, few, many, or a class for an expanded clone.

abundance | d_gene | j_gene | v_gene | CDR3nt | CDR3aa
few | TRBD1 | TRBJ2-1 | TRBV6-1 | TGTGCCAGCAGTTTGGACAGGGAGCCCTACAATGAGCAGTTCTTC | CASSLDREPYNEQFF
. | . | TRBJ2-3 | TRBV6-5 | TGTGCCAGCAGTTACAGTACTCGCACAGATACGCAGTATTTT | CASSYSTRTDTQYF
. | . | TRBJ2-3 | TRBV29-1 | TGCAGCGTTGAAGCGGTCGACAGTTGGTATAGCACAGATACGCAGTATTTT | CSVEAVDSWYSTDTQYF
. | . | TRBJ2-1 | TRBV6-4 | TGTGCCAGCAGCCCGAGTAAGCGGGCCGTCTACAATGAGCAGTTCTTC | CASSPSKRAVYNEQFF
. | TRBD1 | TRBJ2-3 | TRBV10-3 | TGTGCCATCAGTTTTGGACAGGGGGCGGCTGATACGCAGTATTTT | CAISFGQGAADTQYF
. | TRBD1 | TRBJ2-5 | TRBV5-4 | TGTGCCAGCAGCGACCCCCGGACAGGCCACGAGACCCAGTACTTC | CASSDPRTGHETQYF
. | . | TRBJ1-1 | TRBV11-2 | TGTGCCAGCAGCTCCCGAGGACAGCCGAACACTGAAGCTTTCTTT | CASSSRGQPNTEAFF
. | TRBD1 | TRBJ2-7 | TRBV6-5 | TGTGCCAGCAACCCGGGACAGGGTACCCACGAGCAGTACTTC | CASNPGQGTHEQYF
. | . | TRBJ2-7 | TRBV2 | TGTGCCAGCAGTGAGAGGGTTACCGGTTCCTACGAGCAGTACTTC | CASSERVTGSYEQYF
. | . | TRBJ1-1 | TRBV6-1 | TGTGCCAGCAGAATTTTCGGGGGGCGTGAAGCTTTCTTT | CASRIFGGREAFF
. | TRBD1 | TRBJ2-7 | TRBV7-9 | TGTGCCAGCAACAACCCGGGACAGGGGTCCTACGAGCAGTACTTC | CASNNPGQGSYEQYF
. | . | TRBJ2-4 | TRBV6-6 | TGTGCCAGCAGTTACTATGAGGGAGTCGGCATTCAGTACTTC | CASSYYEGVGIQYF
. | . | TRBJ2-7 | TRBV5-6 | TGTGCCAGCATGACCGGGACTTTCTCCTACGAGCAGTACTTC | CASMTGTFSYEQYF
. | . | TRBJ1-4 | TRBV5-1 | TGCGCCAGCAGCTTACAGTCAACTAATGAAAAACTGTTTTTT | CASSLQSTNEKLFF
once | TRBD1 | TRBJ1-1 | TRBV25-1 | TGTGCCAGCAGTGGAACGACCCTCGGACAGGCCTGGGGAACTGAAGCTTTCTTT | CASSGTTLGQAWGTEAFF
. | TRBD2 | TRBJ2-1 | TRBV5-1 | TGCGCCAGCAGCTTGGGACTAGCGGGAGCTGAGCAGTTCTTC | CASSLGLAGAEQFF
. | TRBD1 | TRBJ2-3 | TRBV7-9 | TGTGCCAGCAGCCCCGGGCCGGGACAGGGGGCTTCAGATACGCAGTATTTT | CASSPGPGQGASDTQYF
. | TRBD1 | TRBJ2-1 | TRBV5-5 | TGTGCCAGCAGCTTGTCCCGGGACAGTGTTTTGTTCTTC | CASSLSRDSVLFF
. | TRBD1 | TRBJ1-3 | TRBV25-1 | TGTGCCAGCAGTGAATATAGCGGGACAGGGTACGGTAACACCATATATTTT | CASSEYSGTGYGNTIYF
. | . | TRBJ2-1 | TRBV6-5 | TGTGCCAGCAGTTATGTTAACAGGGTGGGGAGTGAGCAGTTCTTC | CASSYVNRVGSEQFF
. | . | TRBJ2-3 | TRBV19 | TGTGCCAGTAGTATAGCCTCGGGAGGACAGACAAACTTAGATACGCAGTATTTT | CASSIASGGQTNLDTQYF
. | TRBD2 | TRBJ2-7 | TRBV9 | TGTGCCAGCAGCGTAGTAGGGACTACCTCTAGAGAGCAGTACTTC | CASSVVGTTSREQYF
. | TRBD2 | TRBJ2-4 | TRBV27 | TGTGCCAGCAGTGGTTGGGAGGGTGGCGTTCAGTACTTC | CASSGWEGGVQYF
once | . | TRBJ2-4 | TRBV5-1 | TGCGCCAGCAGGCCACCGGGACTCCTAGCCAAAAACATTCAGTACTTC | CASRPPGLLAKNIQYF
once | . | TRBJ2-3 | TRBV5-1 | TGCGCCAGCAGCTTGGGGGCAGGAGGAGATACGCAGTATTTT | CASSLGAGGDTQYF
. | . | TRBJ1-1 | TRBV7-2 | TGTGCCAGCAGCTTTAAGCGAGCCAGGGGTAGGAACACTGAAGCTTTCTTT | CASSFKRARGRNTEAFF
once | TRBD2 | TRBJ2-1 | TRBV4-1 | TGCGCCAGCAGCCAAACTAGCGGGAGAGATGAGCAGTTCTTC | CASSQTSGRDEQFF
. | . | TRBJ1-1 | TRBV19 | TGTGCCAGTAGTATACAGGGACAAAACACTGAAGCTTTCTTT | CASSIQGQNTEAFF
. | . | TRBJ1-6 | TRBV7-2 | TGTGCCAGCAGCCTGGGACCGCGGGAAACGCCCCTCCACTTT | CASSLGPRETPLHF
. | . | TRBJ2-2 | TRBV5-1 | TGCGCCAGCAGCCGTTCCGACTCCGGGGAGCTGTTTTTT | CASSRSDSGELFF
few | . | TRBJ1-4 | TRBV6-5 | TGTGCCAGCAGTAGGACAACATCTAATGAAAAACTGTTTTTT | CASSRTTSNEKLFF
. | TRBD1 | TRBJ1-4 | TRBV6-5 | TGTGCCAGCAGACAGGGGACAACTAATGAAAAACTGTTTTTT | CASRQGTTNEKLFF
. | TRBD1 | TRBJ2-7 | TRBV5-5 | TGTGCCAGCAGCCTACCTGGGACAGTACGCTACGAGCAGTACTTC | CASSLPGTVRYEQYF
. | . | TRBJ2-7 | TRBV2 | TGTGCCACCAACTACGAGCAGTACTTC | CATNYEQYF
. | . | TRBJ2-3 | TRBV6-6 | TGTGCCAGCAGCCACCCCCGGGGCACAGATACGCAGTATTTT | CASSHPRGTDTQYF
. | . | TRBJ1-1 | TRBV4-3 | TGCGCCAGCAGCCAAACCGTCCAATTGGGCAAAGCTTTCTTT | CASSQTVQLGKAFF
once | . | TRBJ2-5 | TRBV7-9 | TGTGCCAGCAGCTTAGGAGGGGGAGAGACCCAGTACTTC | CASSLGGGETQYF
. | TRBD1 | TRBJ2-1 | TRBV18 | TGTGCCAGCTCACCATTGGGACAGGGGGCTGGCAATGAGCAGTTCTTC | CASSPLGQGAGNEQFF
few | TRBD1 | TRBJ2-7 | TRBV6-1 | TGTGCCAGCATCATAGGACAGGGGCCGCGGGAGCAGTACTTC | CASIIGQGPREQYF
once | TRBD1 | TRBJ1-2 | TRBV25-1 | TGTGCCAGCAGTGCGAAGGGGGCTGGCTACACCTTC | CASSAKGAGYTF
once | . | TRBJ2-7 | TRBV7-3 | TGTGCCAGCAGCCCGGGGAGGATTAGCAACGAGCAGTACTTC | CASSPGRISNEQYF
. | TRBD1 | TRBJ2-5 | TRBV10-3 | TGTGCCATCAGTGAGATAGGGGGCCGGGAGACCCAGTACTTC | CAISEIGGRETQYF
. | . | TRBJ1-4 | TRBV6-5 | TGTGCCAGCAGACTACGAGGTGAAGAAAAACTGTTTTTT | CASRLRGEEKLFF
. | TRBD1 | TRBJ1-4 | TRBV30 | TGTGCCTGGACACCCGGGACAGGGGATGAAAAACTGTTTTTT | CAWTPGTGDEKLFF
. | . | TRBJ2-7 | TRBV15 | TGTGCCACCAGCAGAGATTTGGCAGGATCCTACGAGCAGTACTTC | CATSRDLAGSYEQYF
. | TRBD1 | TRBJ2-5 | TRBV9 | TGTGCCAGCAGCGGGGGACAGATCCAAGAGACCCAGTACTTC | CASSGGQIQETQYF
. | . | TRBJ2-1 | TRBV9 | TGTGCCAGCAGCGTAGCCGGACTATCCTACAATGAGCAGTTCTTC | CASSVAGLSYNEQFF
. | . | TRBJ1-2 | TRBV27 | TGTGCCAGCAGTTTCCTACCGACTGTGTATGGCTACACCTTC | CASSFLPTVYGYTF
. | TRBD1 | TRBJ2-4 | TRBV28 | TGTGCCAGCAGTCTTCCGGGACAGTTAGCCAAAAACATTCAGTACTTC | CASSLPGQLAKNIQYF
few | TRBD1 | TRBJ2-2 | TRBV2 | TGTGCCAGCAGTGTGGGACAGGGGAACACCGGGGAGCTGTTTTTT | CASSVGQGNTGELFF
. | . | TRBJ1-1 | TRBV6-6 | TGTGCCAGCAGTGGGATTTGGGGCAGGGGGAACACTGAAGCTTTCTTT | CASSGIWGRGNTEAFF
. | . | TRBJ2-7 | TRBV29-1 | TGCAGCGTTGAAGATCGGCGAGGGCTAGGCGAGCAGTACTTC | CSVEDRRGLGEQYF
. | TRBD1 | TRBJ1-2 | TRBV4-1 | TGCGCCAGCAGCCAAGTACCGCTAAGCGCGGAGGGGGCGATTGGCTACACCTTC | CASSQVPLSAEGAIGYTF
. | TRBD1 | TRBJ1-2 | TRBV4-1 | TGCGCCAGCAGCCAAGCCCCGGACAGGGGATATGGCTACACCTTC | CASSQAPDRGYGYTF
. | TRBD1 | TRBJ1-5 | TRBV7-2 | TGTGCCAGCAGCAATAGGGACAGCTACAATCAGCCCCAGCATTTT | CASSNRDSYNQPQHF
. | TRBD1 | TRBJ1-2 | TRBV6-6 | TGTGCCAGCAGTTACACCAAAGGACAGGGACCGGCTGGCTACACCTTC | CASSYTKGQGPAGYTF